Sequencing of this T cell receptor (beta chain) was carried out in a study of T cell responses to AZD1222 COVID-19 vaccine. Notes on the study in general: Spike-specific TCR breadth rose after two AZD1222 doses, and depth rose as well. Baseline testing showed seropositivity in only a handful of AZD1222 recipients. None of the repertoires were sampled until the peak T cell response had passed.

With respect to this clone: What it binds is not known. The junction does not match germline at one end; this may be a read error.

The CDR3 loop spans 9 amino acids. Germline CDR1 and CDR2: SGHRS and YFSETQ. Profiling relied on immunoSEQ multiplex PCR, and the TCRdb table lists in-frame clones only, not all of them. The data hold 70,000 to 90,000 clones, with approximately 85% observed a single time. This clonotype was sampled from an adult in good health. The gene calls are TRBV5-1 and TRBJ1-5; D not resolved. Specimen: peripheral blood, collected on day 0 of AZD1222 vaccination. This CDR3 reads CASKQPQHF. The DNA for the CDR3 is TGCGCCAGCAAGCAGCCCCAGCATTTT.